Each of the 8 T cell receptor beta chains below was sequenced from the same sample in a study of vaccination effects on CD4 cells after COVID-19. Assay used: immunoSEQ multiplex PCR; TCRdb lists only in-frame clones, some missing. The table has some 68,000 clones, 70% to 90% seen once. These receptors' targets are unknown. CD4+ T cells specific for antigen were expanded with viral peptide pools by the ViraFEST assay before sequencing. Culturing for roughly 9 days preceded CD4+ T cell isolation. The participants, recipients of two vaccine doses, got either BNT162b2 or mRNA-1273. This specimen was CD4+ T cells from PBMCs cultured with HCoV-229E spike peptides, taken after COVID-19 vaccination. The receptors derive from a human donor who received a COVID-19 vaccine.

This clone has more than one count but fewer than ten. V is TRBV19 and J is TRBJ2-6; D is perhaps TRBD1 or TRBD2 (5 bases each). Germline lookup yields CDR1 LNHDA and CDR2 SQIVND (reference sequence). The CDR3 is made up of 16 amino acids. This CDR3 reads CAIWGRDHSGANVLTF. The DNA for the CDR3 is TGTGCAATCTGGGGCCGGGACCACTCTGGGGCCAACGTCCTGACTTTC.

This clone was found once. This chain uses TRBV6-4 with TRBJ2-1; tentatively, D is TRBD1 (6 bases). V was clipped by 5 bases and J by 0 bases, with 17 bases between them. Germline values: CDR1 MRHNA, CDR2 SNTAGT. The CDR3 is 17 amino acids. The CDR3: CASSTHSRQVSYNEQFF. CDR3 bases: TGTGCCAGCAGTACCCATTCTCGACAGGTCTCCTACAATGAGCAGTTCTTC.

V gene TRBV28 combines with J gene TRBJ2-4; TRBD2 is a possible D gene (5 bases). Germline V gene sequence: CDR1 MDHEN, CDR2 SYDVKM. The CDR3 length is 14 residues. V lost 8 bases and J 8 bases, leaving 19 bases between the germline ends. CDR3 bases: TGTGCCAGCCAGGCGCCGGGATCAGGCGACATTCAGTACTTC. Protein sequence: CASQAPGSGDIQYF.

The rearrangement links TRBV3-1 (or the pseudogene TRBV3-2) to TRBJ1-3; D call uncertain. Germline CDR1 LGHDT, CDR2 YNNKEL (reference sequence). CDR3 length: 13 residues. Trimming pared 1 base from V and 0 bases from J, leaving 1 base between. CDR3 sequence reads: CASSQASGNTIYF. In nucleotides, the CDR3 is TGTGCCAGCAGCCAAGCCTCTGGAAACACCATATATTTT.

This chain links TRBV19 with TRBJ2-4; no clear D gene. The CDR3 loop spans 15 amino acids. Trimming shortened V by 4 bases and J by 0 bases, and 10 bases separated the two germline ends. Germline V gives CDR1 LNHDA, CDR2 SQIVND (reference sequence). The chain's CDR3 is CASSRSYVAKNIQYF. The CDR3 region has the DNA TGTGCCAGTAGTAGGTCATACGTAGCCAAAAACATTCAGTACTTC. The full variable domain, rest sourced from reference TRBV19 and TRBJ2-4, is DGGITQSPKYLFRKEGQNVTLSCEQNLNHDAMYWYRQDPGQGLRLIYYSQIVNDFQKGDIAEGYSVSREKKESFPLTVTSAQKNPTAFYLCASSRSYVAKNIQYFGAGTRLSVL.

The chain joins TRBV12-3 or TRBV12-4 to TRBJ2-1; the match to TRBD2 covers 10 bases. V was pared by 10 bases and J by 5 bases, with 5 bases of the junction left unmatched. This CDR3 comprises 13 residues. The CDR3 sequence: CANSGGPNNEQFF. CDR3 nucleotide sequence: TGTGCCAATAGCGGGGGGCCGAACAATGAGCAGTTCTTC.

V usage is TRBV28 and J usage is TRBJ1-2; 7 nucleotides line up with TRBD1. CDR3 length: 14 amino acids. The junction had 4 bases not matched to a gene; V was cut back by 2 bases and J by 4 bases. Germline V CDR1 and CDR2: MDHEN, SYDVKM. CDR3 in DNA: TGTGCCAGCAGTTTAGCGGGACAGCCCTATGGCTACACCTTC. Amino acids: CASSLAGQPYGYTF.

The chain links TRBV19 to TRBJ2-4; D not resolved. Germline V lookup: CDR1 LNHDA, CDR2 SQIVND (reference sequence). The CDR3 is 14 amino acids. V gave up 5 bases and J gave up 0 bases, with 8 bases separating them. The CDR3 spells CASSAQIAKNIQYF. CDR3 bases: TGTGCCAGTAGTGCACAGATAGCCAAAAACATTCAGTACTTC.